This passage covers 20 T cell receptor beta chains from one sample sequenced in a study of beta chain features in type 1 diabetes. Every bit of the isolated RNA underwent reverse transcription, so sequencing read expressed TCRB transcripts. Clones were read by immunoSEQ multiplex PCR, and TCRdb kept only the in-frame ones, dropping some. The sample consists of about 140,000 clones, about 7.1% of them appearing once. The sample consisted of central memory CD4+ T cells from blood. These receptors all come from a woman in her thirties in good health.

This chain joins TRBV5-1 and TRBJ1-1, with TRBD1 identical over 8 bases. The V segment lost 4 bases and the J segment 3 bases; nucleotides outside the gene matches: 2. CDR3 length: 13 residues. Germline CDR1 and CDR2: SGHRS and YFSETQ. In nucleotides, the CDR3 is TGCGCCAGCAGCCCGACAGGGGACACTGAAGCTTTCTTT. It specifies CASSPTGDTEAFF.

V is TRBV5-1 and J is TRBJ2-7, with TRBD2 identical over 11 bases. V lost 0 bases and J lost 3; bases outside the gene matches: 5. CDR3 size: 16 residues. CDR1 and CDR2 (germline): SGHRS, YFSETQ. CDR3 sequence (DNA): TGCGCCAGCAGCTTGGACCCCACTAGCGGGAGCTACGAGCAGTACTTC. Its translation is CASSLDPTSGSYEQYF.

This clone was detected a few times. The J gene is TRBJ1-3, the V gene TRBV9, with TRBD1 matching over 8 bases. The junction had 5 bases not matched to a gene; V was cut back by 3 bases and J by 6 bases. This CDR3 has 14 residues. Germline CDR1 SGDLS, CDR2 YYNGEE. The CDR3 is CASSARQGTNTIYF. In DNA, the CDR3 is TGTGCCAGCAGCGCTCGACAGGGGACAAACACCATATATTTT.

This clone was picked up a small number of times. Here the CDR3 DNA reads TGTGCCAGCAGCCAAGTGTCAGGGGAATTCTCCGGGGAGCTGTTTTTT. Translation: CASSQVSGEFSGELFF. The rearrangement links TRBV4-2 to TRBJ2-2; weak D call: TRBD1 (6 bases). Trimming took off 1 base at V and 6 bases at J, with 15 bases between the two ends. Germline values: CDR1 LGHNA, CDR2 YNFKEQ. The CDR3 runs 16 residues.

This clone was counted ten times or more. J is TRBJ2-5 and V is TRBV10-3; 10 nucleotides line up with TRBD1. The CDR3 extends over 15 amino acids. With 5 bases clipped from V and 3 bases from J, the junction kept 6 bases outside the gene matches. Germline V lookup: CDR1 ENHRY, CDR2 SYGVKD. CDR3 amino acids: CAISPGQGTKETQYF. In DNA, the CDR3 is TGTGCCATCAGTCCGGGACAGGGGACGAAAGAGACCCAGTACTTC.

The CDR3 DNA follows: TGTGCCAGCAGCTTCGTGACTTCGGGTGAAAAACTGTTTTTT. It specifies CASSFVTSGEKLFF. This chain links TRBV7-2 with TRBJ1-4; unclear D gene. Trimming left V 3 bases short and J 7 bases short, with 12 bases between. The CDR3 contains 14 residues. The V gene's germline CDR1 is SGHTA and CDR2 FQGNSA. The variable domain in full, completed from reference TRBV7-2 and TRBJ1-4, reads GAGVSQSPSNKVTEKGKDVELRCDPISGHTALYWYRQSLGQGLEFLIYFQGNSAPDKSGLPSDRFSAERTGGSVSTLTIQRTQQEDSAVYLCASSFVTSGEKLFFGSGTQLSVL.

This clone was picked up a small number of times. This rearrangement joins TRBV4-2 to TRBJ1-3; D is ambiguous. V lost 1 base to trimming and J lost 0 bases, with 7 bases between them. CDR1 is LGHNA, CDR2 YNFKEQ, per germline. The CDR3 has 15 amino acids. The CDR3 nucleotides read TGTGCCAGCAGCCAAGCTGAGGGCTCTGGAAACACCATATATTTT. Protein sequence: CASSQAEGSGNTIYF.

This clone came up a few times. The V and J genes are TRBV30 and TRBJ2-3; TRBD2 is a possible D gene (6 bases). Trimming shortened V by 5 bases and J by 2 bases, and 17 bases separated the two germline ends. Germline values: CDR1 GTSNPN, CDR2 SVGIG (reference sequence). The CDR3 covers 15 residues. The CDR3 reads CAWDPGSGFTDTQYF. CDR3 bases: TGTGCCTGGGACCCGGGTAGCGGATTCACAGATACGCAGTATTTT.

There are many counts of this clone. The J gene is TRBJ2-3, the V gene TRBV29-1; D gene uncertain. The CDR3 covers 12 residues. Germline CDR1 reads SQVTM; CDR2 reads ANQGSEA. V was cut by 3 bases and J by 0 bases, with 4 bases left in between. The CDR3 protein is CSVDRSTDTQYF. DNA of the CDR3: TGCAGCGTTGACCGTAGCACAGATACGCAGTATTTT.

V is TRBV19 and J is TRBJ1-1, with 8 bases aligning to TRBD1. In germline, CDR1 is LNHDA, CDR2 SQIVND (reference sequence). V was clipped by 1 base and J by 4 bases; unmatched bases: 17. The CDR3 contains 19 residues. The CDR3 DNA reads TGTGCCAGTAGTATAGGACGTGGAGGCAGGGGGCAGGGCGGCACTGAAGCTTTCTTT. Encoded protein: CASSIGRGGRGQGGTEAFF.

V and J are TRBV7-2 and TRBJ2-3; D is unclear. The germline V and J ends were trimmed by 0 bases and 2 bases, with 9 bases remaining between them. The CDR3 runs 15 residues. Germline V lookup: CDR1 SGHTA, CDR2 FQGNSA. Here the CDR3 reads CASSLAGIHTDTQYF. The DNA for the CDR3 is TGTGCCAGCAGCTTAGCTGGCATACACACAGATACGCAGTATTTT.

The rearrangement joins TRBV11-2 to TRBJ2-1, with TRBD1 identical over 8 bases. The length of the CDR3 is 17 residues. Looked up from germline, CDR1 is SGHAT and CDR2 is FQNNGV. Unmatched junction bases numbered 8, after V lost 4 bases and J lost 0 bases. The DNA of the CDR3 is TGTGCCAGCAGCTGGGACTTCACAGGGGGCTCCTACAATGAGCAGTTCTTC. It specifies CASSWDFTGGSYNEQFF.

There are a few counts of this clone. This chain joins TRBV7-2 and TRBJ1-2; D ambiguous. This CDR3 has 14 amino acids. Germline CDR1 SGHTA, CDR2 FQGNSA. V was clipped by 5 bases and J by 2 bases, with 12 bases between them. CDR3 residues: CASSASFGNYGYTF. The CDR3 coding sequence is TGTGCCAGCAGCGCTAGCTTCGGCAACTATGGCTACACCTTC.

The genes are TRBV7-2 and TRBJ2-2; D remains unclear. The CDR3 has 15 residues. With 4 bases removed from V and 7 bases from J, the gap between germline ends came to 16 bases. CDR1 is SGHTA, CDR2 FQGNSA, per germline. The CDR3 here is CASSSRPSTFGELFF. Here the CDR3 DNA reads TGTGCCAGCAGCTCCCGCCCGTCGACATTCGGGGAGCTGTTTTTT.

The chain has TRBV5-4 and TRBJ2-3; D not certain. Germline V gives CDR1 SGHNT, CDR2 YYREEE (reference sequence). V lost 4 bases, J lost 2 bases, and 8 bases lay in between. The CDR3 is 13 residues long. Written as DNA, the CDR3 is TGTGCCAGCAGCCTGTCAGACACAGATACGCAGTATTTT. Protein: CASSLSDTDTQYF.

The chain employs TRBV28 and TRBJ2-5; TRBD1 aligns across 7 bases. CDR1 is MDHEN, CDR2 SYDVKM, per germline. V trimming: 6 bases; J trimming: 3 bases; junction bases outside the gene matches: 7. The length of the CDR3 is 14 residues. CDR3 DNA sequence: TGTGCCAGCAGGAGGGACAGCCCCAAAGAGACCCAGTACTTC. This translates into CASRRDSPKETQYF.

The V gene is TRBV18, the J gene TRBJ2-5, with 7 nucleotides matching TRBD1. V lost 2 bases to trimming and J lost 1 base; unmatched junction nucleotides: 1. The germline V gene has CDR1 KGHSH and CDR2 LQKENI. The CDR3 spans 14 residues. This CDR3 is CASSPGQVQETQYF. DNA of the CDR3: TGTGCCAGCTCACCAGGACAGGTCCAAGAGACCCAGTACTTC.

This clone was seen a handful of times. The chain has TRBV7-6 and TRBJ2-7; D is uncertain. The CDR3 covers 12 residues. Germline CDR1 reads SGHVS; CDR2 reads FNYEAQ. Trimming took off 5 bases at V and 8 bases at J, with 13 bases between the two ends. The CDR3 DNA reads TGTGCCAGCAGCCATACTCCGCGTAAGCAGTACTTC. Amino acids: CASSHTPRKQYF.

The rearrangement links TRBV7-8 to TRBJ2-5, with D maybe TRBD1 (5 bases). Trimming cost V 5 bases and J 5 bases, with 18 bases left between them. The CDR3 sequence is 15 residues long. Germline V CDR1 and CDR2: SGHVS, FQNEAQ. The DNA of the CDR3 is TGTGCCAGCAGCGAAGGTACAGGCGCTAGGGAGACCCAGTACTTC. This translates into CASSEGTGARETQYF.

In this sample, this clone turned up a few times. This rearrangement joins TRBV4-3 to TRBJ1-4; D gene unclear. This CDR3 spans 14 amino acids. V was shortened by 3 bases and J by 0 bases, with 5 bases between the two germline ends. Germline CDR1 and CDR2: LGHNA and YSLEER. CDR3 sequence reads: CASSQGATNEKLFF. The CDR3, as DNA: TGCGCCAGCAGCCAGGGAGCAACTAATGAAAAACTGTTTTTT.